This T cell receptor beta chain derives from a study of response to subunit inactivated influenza vaccine (dated by TCRdb to the late 2010s). About the study as a whole: The study used deep quantitative T cell receptor repertoire profiling to track responses to a trivalent subunit inactivated influenza vaccine. Study-wide conclusions, independent of this receptor: It was suggested by the authors that each seasonal influenza vaccination may recruit only a limited number of new T cells.

Library prep was done by RT-PCR. The reads were generated on an Illumina HiSeq 2500. TCRdb reworked the public reads: Q25 trimming with fastp, MiXCR clone assembly, productive beta chains retained. CDR3 protein duplicates are merged, each entry listing the most common genes and DNA. The sample table shows hundreds of thousands of distinct CDR3 sequences, and 20% to 25% are seen once. The ten largest clones capture over 9% of the sample. For CDR1 and CDR2, the germline V gene lists SGHTA and FQGNSA. Its CDR3 holds 13 amino acids, cysteine through phenylalanine. Just the 39-base CDR3 DNA is kept, in frame starting at base 1. V has 3 bases trimmed and J has 5 bases trimmed; junction bases matching no gene number 4. This clonotype appeared a few times. The antigen it recognizes is unknown. There are no base qualities to consult, and no much larger clone falls within one base.

The sample here was PBMCs from blood, taken less than 22 months after vaccination. The sequence was collected from a man between 50 and 69 years old who received an inactivated influenza vaccine. Donor details come from another sample of the same person, matched by shared clones. The chain employs TRBV7-2 and TRBJ2-7; 7 junctional bases match TRBD1. The CDR3 in this case is CASSFDRDNEQYF. The nucleotides are TGTGCCAGCAGCTTCGACAGGGATAACGAGCAGTACTTC.